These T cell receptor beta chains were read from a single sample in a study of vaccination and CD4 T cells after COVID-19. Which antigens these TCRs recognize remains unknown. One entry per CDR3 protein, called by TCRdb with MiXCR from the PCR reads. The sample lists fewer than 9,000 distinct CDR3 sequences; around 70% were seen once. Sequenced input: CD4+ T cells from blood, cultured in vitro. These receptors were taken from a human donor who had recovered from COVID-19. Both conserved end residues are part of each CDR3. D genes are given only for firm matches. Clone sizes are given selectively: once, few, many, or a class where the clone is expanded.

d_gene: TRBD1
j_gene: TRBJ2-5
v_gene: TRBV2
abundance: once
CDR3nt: TGTGCCAGCAGAGCATCGGGACAGGGGGGTTTCGGGACCCAGTACTTC
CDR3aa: CASRASGQGGFGTQYF

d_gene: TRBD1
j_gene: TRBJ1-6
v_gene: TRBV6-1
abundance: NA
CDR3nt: TGTGCCAGCAGGACCCAGGGGGCATCGGGTTCACCCCTCCACTTT
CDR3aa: CASRTQGASGSPLHF

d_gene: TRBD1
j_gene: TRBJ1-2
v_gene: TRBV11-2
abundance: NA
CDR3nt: TGTGCCAGCAGCTTAGACCCCGGGACAGTCTATGGCTACACCTTC
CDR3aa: CASSLDPGTVYGYTF

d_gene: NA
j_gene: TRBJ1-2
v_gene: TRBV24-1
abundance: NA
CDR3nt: TGTGCCACCAGTGACCAAGCCAGCCCCTATGGCTACACCTTC
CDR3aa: CATSDQASPYGYTF

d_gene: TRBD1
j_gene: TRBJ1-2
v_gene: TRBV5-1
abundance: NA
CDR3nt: TGCGCCAGCAGCCGGGACAGCTTGGCTAACTATGGCTACACCTTC
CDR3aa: CASSRDSLANYGYTF

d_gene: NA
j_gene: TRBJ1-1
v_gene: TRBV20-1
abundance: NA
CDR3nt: TGCAGTGCTAGAGGGCGGAACACTGAAGCTTTCTTT
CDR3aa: CSARGRNTEAFF

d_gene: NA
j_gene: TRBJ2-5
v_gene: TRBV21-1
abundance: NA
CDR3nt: TGTGCCAGACCGGGACTATCTCAAGAGACCCAGTACTTC
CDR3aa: CARPGLSQETQYF

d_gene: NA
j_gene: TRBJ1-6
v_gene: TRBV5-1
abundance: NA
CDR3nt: TGCGCCAGCAGCTTGGAAGGGTTACTCTCCTATAATTCACCCCTCCACTTT
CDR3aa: CASSLEGLLSYNSPLHF

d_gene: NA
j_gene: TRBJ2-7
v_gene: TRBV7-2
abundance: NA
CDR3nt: TGTGCCAGCAGCTTGGCCCCAAACGGTGGCAGGGAGTACTTC
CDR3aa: CASSLAPNGGREYF

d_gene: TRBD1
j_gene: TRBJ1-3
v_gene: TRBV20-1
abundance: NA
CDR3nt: TGCAGTGCCCCCGACAGGGAATCTGGAAACACCATATATTTT
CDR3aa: CSAPDRESGNTIYF

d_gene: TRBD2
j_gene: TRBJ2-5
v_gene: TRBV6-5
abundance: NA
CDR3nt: TGTGCCAGCAGTTACTCGATGGGAGGGAGCCAGTACTTC
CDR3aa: CASSYSMGGSQYF

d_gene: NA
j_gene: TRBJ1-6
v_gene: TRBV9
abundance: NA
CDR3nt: TGTGCCAGCAGCGTGGAGGGTGGGAATTCACCCCTCCACTTT
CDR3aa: CASSVEGGNSPLHF

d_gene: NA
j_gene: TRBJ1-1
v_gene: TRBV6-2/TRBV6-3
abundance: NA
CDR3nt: TGTGCCAGCAGTTACGCGGACGGCCCCGGGAACACTGAAGCTTTCTTT
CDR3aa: CASSYADGPGNTEAFF

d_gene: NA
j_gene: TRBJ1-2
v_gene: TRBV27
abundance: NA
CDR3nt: TGTGCCAGCAGTACCGGGCCCCCCTTCTATGGCTACACCTTC
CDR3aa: CASSTGPPFYGYTF

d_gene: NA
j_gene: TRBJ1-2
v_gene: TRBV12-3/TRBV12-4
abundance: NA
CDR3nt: TGTGCCAGCAGGAGGGAAATTAACTATGGCTACACCTTC
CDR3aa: CASRREINYGYTF

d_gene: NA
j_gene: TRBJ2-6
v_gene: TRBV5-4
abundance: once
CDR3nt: TGTGCCAGCAGCCCGGGTAGGTCTGGGGCCAACGTCCTGACTTTC
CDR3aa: CASSPGRSGANVLTF

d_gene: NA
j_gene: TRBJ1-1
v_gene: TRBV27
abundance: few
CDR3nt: TGTGCCAGCAGCTCATACAGCGCCAGCACTGAAGCTTTCTTT
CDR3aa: CASSSYSASTEAFF

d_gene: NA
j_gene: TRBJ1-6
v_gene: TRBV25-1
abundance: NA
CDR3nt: TGTGCCAGCAGTGAACAGGGTAGGTCACCCCTCCACTTT
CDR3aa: CASSEQGRSPLHF

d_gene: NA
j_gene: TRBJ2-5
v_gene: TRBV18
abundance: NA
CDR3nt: TGTGCCAGCTCACGGACGCCTCAAGAGACCCAGTACTTC
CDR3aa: CASSRTPQETQYF

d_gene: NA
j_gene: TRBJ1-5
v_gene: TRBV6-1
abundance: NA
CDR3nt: TGTGCCAGCAGTGAACAATCGGGGGCGGATCAGCCCCAGCATTTT
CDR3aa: CASSEQSGADQPQHF

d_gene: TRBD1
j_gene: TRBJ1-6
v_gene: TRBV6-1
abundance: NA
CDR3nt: TGTGCCAGCAGTCCCGGGACAGGGATTTCACCCCTCCACTTT
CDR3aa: CASSPGTGISPLHF

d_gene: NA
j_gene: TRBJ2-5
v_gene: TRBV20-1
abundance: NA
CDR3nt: TGCAGTGCCCCTGTCCAGGACTGGCAAAAAGAGACCCAGTACTTC
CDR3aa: CSAPVQDWQKETQYF

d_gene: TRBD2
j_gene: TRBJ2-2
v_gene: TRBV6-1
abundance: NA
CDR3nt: TGTGCCAGCAGTCGCGGGACTAGCGGGGGGGGGACCGGGGAGCTGTTTTTT
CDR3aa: CASSRGTSGGGTGELFF

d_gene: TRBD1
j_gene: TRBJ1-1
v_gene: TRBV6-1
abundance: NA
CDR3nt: TGTGCCAGCATCAGGGGGCAGGGTGAAGCTTTCTTT
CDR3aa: CASIRGQGEAFF

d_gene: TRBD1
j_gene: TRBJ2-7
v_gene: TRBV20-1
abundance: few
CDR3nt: TGCAGTGCTAGAGATGGGTCGGCAGGGGGCTCCTACGAGCAGTACTTC
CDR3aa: CSARDGSAGGSYEQYF

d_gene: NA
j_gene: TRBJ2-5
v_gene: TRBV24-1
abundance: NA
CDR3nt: TGTGCCACCAGTGATCCCAGGGGACCTGGGGAGACCCAGTACTTC
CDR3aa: CATSDPRGPGETQYF

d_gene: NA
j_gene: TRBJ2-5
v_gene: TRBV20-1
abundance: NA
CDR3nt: TGCAGTGCCCGCTCTGAACAAGAGACCCAGTACTTC
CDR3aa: CSARSEQETQYF

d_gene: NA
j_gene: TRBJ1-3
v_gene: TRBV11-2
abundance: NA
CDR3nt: TGTGCCAGCAGTGCAGGGTTATGGTCTGGAAACACCATATATTTT
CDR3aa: CASSAGLWSGNTIYF

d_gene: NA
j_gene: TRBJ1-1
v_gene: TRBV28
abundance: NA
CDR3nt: TGTGCCAGCAGTTTATCACGGGGGGTGGACACTGAAGCTTTCTTT
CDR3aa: CASSLSRGVDTEAFF

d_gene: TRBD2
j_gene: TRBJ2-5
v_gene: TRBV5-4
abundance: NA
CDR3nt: TGTGCCAGCAGCTGGGGGGGTGCGGGAGCGCAAGAGACCCAGTACTTC
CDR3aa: CASSWGGAGAQETQYF

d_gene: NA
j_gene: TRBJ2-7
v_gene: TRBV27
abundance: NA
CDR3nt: TGTGCCAGCAGTTTGGCATCGGGACACCCCTACGAGCAGTACTTC
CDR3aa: CASSLASGHPYEQYF

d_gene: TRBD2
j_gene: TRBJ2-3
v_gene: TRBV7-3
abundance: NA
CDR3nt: TGTGCCAGCAGCCTAGGGCTAGCGGGAGGGCCAGATACGCAGTATTTT
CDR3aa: CASSLGLAGGPDTQYF

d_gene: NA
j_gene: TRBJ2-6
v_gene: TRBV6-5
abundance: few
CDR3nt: TGTGCCAGCAGTTACTCGTTCGGGTCTGGGGCCAACGTCCTGACTTTC
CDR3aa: CASSYSFGSGANVLTF